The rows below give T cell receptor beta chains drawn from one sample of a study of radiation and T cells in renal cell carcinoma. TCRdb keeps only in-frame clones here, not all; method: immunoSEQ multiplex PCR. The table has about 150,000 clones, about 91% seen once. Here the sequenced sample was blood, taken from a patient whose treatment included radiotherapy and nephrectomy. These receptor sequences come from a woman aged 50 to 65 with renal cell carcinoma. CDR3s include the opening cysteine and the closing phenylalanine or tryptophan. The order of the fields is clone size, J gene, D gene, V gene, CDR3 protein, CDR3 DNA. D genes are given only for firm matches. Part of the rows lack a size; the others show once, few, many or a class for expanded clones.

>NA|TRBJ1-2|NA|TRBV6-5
CASSYWGGYTF
TGTGCCAGCAGTTATTGGGGGGGCTACACCTTC
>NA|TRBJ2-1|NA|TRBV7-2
CASSGGADNEQFF
TGTGCCAGCAGCGGGGGGGCCGACAATGAGCAGTTCTTC
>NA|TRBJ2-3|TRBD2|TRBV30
CALNSGGAGNTQYF
TGTGCCTTAAATAGCGGGGGGGCCGGTAATACGCAGTATTTT
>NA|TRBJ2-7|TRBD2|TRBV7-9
CASSLGFTSGGVTYEQYF
TGTGCCAGCAGCTTAGGTTTCACTAGCGGGGGCGTAACCTACGAGCAGTACTTC
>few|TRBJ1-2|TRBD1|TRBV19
CASSRTGGANYGYTF
TGTGCCAGTAGTAGAACAGGGGGAGCTAACTATGGCTACACCTTC
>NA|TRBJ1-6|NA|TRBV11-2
CASSSRTGNSPLHF
TGTGCCAGCAGCTCAAGGACGGGTAATTCACCCCTCCACTTT
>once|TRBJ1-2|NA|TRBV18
CASSPREERIRGYTF
TGTGCCAGCTCACCACGGGAGGAAAGAATCCGAGGCTACACCTTC
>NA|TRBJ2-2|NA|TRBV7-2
CASSMGVRQTGELFF
TGTGCCAGCAGCATGGGAGTCAGACAAACCGGGGAGCTGTTTTTT
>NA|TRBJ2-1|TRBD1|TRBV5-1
CASSFEGAVEQFF
TGCGCCAGCAGTTTCGAGGGGGCGGTTGAGCAGTTCTTC
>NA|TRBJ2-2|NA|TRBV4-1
CASSVTGELFF
TGCGCCAGCAGCGTTACCGGGGAGCTGTTTTTT
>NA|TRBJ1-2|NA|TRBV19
CASSTPGHSNYGYTF
TGTGCCAGTAGTACCCCGGGACATTCTAACTATGGCTACACCTTC
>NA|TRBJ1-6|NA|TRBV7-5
CALRMTGEDSPLHF
TGTGCCCTGCGTATGACAGGGGAGGATTCACCCCTCCACTTT
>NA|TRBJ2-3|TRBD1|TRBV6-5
CASSLQGANTQYF
TGTGCCAGCAGCTTACAGGGGGCCAATACGCAGTATTTT
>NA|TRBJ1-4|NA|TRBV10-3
CAISDLPQGTNEKLFF
TGTGCCATCAGTGACCTCCCACAGGGAACTAATGAAAAACTGTTTTTT
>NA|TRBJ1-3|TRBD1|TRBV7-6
CASSLEPRDSVLPIYF
TGTGCCAGCAGCTTAGAACCCCGGGACAGCGTATTACCCATATATTTT
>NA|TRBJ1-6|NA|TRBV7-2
CASSLDPSPLHF
TGTGCCAGCAGCTTAGATCCTTCACCCCTCCACTTT
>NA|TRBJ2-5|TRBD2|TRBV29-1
CSVFIYFVAGSQETQYF
TGCAGCGTATTCATTTACTTTGTAGCGGGGTCCCAAGAGACCCAGTACTTC
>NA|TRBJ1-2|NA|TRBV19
CASSITGPTYGYTF
TGTGCCAGTAGTATCACCGGGCCTACCTATGGCTACACCTTC
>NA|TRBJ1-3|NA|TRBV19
CASSDRQSPSGNTIYF
TGTGCCAGTAGCGATCGACAGAGTCCATCTGGAAACACCATATATTTT
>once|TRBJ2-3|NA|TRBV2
CASKRAGTDTQYF
TGTGCCAGCAAGAGGGCCGGCACAGATACGCAGTATTTT
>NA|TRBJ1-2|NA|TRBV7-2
CASSFSDYGYTF
TGTGCCAGCAGCTTCAGTGACTATGGCTACACCTTC
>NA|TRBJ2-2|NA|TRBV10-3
CAISESLEAQVNQGRNTGELFF
TGTGCCATCAGTGAGAGTCTGGAGGCACAGGTCAATCAGGGTAGAAACACCGGGGAGCTGTTTTTT
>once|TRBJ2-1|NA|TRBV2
CASSSKRAISYNEQFF
TGTGCCAGCAGTTCAAAAAGGGCTATTTCCTACAATGAGCAGTTCTTC
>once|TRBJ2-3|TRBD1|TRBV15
CATSNRDRGTDTQYF
TGTGCCACCAGCAACCGGGACAGGGGCACAGATACGCAGTATTTT
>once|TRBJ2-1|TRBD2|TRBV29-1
CSVEGLAGYNEQFF
TGCAGCGTTGAAGGGCTAGCGGGGTACAATGAGCAGTTCTTC
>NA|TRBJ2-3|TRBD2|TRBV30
CAWKTPLRGLPHSTDTQYF
TGTGCCTGGAAAACCCCCTTGCGGGGGTTACCTCATAGCACAGATACGCAGTATTTT
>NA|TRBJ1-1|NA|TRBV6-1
CASSESNTEAFF
TGTGCCAGCAGTGAGTCTAACACTGAAGCTTTCTTT
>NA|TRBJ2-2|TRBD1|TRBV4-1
CASSQEDRELTGELFF
TGCGCCAGCAGCCAAGAAGACAGGGAACTCACCGGGGAGCTGTTTTTT
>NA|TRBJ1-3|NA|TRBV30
CAWRQGAGNTIYF
TGTGCCTGGAGACAGGGCGCAGGAAACACCATATATTTT
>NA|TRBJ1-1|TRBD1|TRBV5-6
CASSFRQGGTEAFF
TGTGCCAGCAGCTTCAGACAGGGGGGCACTGAAGCTTTCTTT
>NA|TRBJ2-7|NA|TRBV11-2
CASSLNSGDYFYEQYF
TGTGCCAGCAGCTTAAACTCAGGGGATTATTTCTACGAGCAGTACTTC
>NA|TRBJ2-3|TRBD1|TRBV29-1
CSVALGGADTQYF
TGCAGCGTCGCTCTAGGGGGCGCGGATACGCAGTATTTT
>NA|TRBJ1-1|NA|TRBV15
CATSRGAGLMNTEAFF
TGTGCCACCAGCAGAGGAGCCGGGTTGATGAACACTGAAGCTTTCTTT
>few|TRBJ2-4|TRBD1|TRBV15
CATSRDLGQGASIQYF
TGTGCCACCAGCAGAGATTTGGGACAGGGGGCGTCTATTCAGTACTTC
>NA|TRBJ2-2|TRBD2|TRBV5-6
CASKLSGGPWGVGELFF
TGTGCCAGCAAGCTAAGCGGGGGGCCCTGGGGTGTCGGGGAGCTGTTTTTT
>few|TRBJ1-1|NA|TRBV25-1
CASSEFHSEAFF
TGTGCCAGCAGTGAGTTCCACAGTGAAGCTTTCTTT
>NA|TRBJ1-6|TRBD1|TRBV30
CAWSVLGQGDNSPLHF
TGTGCCTGGAGTGTACTTGGACAGGGTGATAATTCACCCCTCCACTTT
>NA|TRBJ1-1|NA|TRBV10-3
CAIGLGALNTEAFF
TGTGCCATCGGGTTGGGGGCCTTGAACACTGAAGCTTTCTTT
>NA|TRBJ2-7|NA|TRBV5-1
CASSLDGVLNEQYF
TGCGCCAGCAGCTTGGACGGCGTCCTAAACGAGCAGTACTTC
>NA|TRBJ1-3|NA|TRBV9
CASSVGVGNTIYF
TGTGCCAGCAGCGTAGGGGTTGGAAACACCATATATTTT
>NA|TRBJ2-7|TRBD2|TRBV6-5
CASSQGLAGSYEQYF
TGTGCCAGCAGTCAGGGACTAGCGGGGTCCTACGAGCAGTACTTC
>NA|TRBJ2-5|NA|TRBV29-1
CSVGDTQETQYF
TGCAGCGTGGGGGACACACAAGAGACCCAGTACTTC
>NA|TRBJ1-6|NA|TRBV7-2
CASSLAGQGADSPLHF
TGTGCCAGCAGCTTAGCCGGGCAGGGAGCTGATTCACCCCTCCACTTT
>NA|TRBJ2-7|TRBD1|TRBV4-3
CASSQDLGRGLDEQYF
TGCGCCAGCAGCCAAGATCTAGGCAGGGGGCTAGACGAGCAGTACTTC
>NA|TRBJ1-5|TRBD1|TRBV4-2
CASSQDLGQGWSNQPQHF
TGTGCCAGCAGCCAAGATCTAGGACAGGGCTGGAGCAATCAGCCCCAGCATTTT
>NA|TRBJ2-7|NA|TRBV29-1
CSVEGLRTGTYEQYF
TGCAGCGTTGAAGGGTTAAGGACTGGGACCTACGAGCAGTACTTC
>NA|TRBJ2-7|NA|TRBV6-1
CASPDKSSYEQYF
TGTGCCAGCCCTGACAAAAGCTCCTACGAGCAGTACTTC
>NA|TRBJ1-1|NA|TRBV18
CASSQDKYTEAFF
TGTGCCAGCTCACAAGACAAGTACACTGAAGCTTTCTTT
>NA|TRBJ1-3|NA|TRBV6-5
CASSEIPSGNTIYF
TGTGCCAGCAGTGAAATACCCTCTGGAAACACCATATATTTT
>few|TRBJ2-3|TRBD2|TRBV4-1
CASSPLAGVSDTQYF
TGCGCCAGCAGCCCATTAGCGGGGGTCTCCGATACGCAGTATTTT
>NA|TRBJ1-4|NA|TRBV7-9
CASSLNGQTVNEKLFF
TGTGCCAGCAGCTTAAATGGGCAGACAGTAAATGAAAAACTGTTTTTT
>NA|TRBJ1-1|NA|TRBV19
CASTHEGHPNTEAFF
TGTGCCAGTACCCATGAGGGACACCCGAACACTGAAGCTTTCTTT
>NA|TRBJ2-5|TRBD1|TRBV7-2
CASSSGTGFQETQYF
TGTGCCAGCAGCTCCGGGACAGGGTTCCAAGAGACCCAGTACTTC
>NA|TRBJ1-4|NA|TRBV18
CASSPETNEKLFF
TGTGCCAGCTCACCGGAGACTAATGAAAAACTGTTTTTT
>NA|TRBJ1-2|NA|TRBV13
CASSYGRRETYGYTF
TGTGCCAGCAGCTATGGACGCAGGGAAACCTATGGCTACACCTTC
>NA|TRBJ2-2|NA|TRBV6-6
CASSNNYTGELFF
TGTGCCAGCAGTAATAACTACACCGGGGAGCTGTTTTTT